The clone carrying this T cell receptor beta chain showed up just once. Other DNA variants within this sample encode the same CDR3. This entry is derived from a study of blood T cell repertoires in COVID-19. Study-wide background: The United States, Italy and Spain were the sources of the acute and convalescent COVID-19 samples.

Per the original data handling: Amplification with reference gene primers provided the estimates of nucleated cell counts. Data came from immunoSEQ multiplex PCR; TCRdb stores just in-frame clones and leaves some out. The D gene and trimming were derived from the DNA, and the V and J assignments and clone size from that table. The repertoire holds fewer than 350,000 clones, around 89% seen once, with roughly 4.3% in the top ten. The age range of participants was about 18 to 100 years, with residence in about two dozen US areas. Germline V lookup: CDR1 SEHNR, CDR2 FQNEAQ (reference sequence). The CDR3 has 16 residues. With 4 bases clipped from V and 4 bases from J, the junction kept 6 bases outside the gene matches.

The sequence derives from a woman in her twenties or thirties with acute COVID-19. The chain joins TRBV7-9 to TRBJ2-7, with 14 bases fitting TRBD2. The source material was PBMCs or T cells enriched from blood (not recorded which). CDR3 residues: CASSSGTSGSSYEQYF. For the CDR3, the DNA is TGTGCCAGCAGCTCCGGGACTAGCGGGAGCTCTTACGAGCAGTACTTC.